The subject of this entry is one T cell receptor (beta chain). Its antigen is undetermined. From RNA transcripts, TCR beta CDR3 regions were amplified. The HTBI primer set drove a first-round RT-PCR of the TCR CDR3. Using its own MiXCR run on the multiplex PCR reads, TCRdb lists one record per CDR3 protein. The table shows approximately 410,000 distinct CDR3 sequences, with about 13% occurring only once. Exclusion of patients followed from uncontrolled infection, other autoimmune disease, pregnancy or lactation. Based on clinical symptoms, serum thyroxine and TRAb, thyroid ultrasound and orbital computed tomography, diagnoses were reached. This CDR3 has 18 amino acids. Germline V gene lookup returns CDR1 MNHNS and CDR2 SASEGT. The V gene end was trimmed by 6 bases and the J gene end by 9 bases; junction bases not matched to a gene: 15. This entry is derived from a study of T cells in Graves' hyperthyroidism and ophthalmopathy. Notes on the study in general: Model predictions of ophthalmopathy came a median approximately 6 months before onset. Blood also contained most expanded thyroid clonotypes above 0.001.

This chain uses TRBV6-1 with TRBJ2-1; TRBD2 agrees at 15 bases. The sequenced sample consisted of blood. The receptor comes from a woman younger than 30 with Graves' hyperthyroidism. CDR3 DNA sequence: TGTGCCAGCAGCGGACTAGCGGGAGGGCCTGAGTCCCTAGGTGAGCAGTTCTTC. It encodes CASSGLAGGPESLGEQFF.